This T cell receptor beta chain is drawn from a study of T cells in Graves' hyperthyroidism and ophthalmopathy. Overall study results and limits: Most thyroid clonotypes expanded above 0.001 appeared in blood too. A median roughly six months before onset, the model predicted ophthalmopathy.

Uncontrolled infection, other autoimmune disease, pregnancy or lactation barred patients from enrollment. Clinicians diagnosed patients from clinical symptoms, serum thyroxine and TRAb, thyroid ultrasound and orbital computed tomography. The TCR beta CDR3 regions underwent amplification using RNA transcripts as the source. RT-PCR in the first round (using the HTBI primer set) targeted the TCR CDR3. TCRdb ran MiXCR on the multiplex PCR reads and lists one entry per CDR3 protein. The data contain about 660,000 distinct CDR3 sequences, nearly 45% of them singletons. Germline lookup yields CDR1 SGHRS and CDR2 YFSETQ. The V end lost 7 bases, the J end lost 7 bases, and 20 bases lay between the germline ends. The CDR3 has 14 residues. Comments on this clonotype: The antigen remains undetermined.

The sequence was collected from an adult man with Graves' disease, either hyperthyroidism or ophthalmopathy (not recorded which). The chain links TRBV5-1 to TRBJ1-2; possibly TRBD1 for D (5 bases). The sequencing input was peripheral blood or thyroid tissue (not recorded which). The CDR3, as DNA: TGCGCCAGCGGCAGGACGGGGCCTGAGAGTGGCTACACCTTC. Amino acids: CASGRTGPESGYTF.